This section outlines one TCR beta chain sequence together with its context. TCRdb keeps only in-frame clones here, not all; method: immunoSEQ multiplex PCR. Found here are about 520,000 clones, about 96% of them singletons; the top ten hold around 0.067%. The germline gives CDR1 MDHEN, CDR2 SYDVKM. V shed 3 bases and J 5 bases; nucleotides not matched to a gene: 15. The CDR3 has 17 residues. These data belong to a study of shared clonotypes between healthy human individuals. Turning to the study itself: Donor composition was a couple of women and a few men, aged 18 to 49.

This clonotype was sampled from a woman aged 25 to 45 in good health. Sequences were obtained from naive CD4+ T cells sorted from blood. Subset of the sample: CD45RA+ positively selected. The chain uses TRBV28 and TRBJ2-7, with 8 bases aligning to TRBD2. CDR3 sequence reads: CASSLPPTSEIYDEQYF. CDR3 coding DNA: TGTGCCAGCAGTTTGCCCCCGACTAGCGAAATTTACGACGAGCAGTACTTC.